This T cell receptor beta chain was captured in a study of T cell repertoires in cytomegalovirus infection. Trimming shortened V by 3 bases and J by 2 bases, and 12 bases separated the two germline ends. CDR1 is SEHNR, CDR2 FQNEAQ, per germline (reference sequence). The CDR3 loop spans 15 amino acids. One entry per CDR3 protein, called by TCRdb with MiXCR from the reads. The table lists 250,000 or so distinct CDR3 sequences, 15% to 20% of them singletons. This clonotype has a handful of counts. V is TRBV7-9 and J is TRBJ2-3; D uncertain. Material: CD8+ T cells from PBMCs. The sequence came from a human donor in good health (CMV status not recorded). Some clones in this sample may be carry-over from other donors' samples. CDR3 DNA sequence: TGTGCCAGCAGCTTTACAACCTCCCTCACAGATACGCAGTATTTT. Encoded protein: CASSFTTSLTDTQYF.